This T cell receptor (beta chain) was identified in a study of cytomegalovirus exposure and HLA in healthy donors. The length of the CDR3 is 14 residues. Looked up from germline, CDR1 is SEHNR and CDR2 is FQNEAQ (reference sequence). J gave up 7 bases and V 5 bases, and 8 bases lay outside the gene matches. The study, taken as a whole, reports: Among TCR beta chains, those listed as cytomegalovirus-associated numbered about 160.

To note about this clone: Its specificity is unknown.

Using immunoSEQ multiplex PCR, the repertoire was profiled, and TCRdb retains in-frame clones only, with some absent. The sample has 55,000 to 75,000 clones, about nine tenths seen once. The chain couples TRBV7-9 to TRBJ1-5, with 7 bases fitting TRBD1. The receptor was isolated from a man aged 18 to 35 in good health and CMV-seronegative. Sequencing was carried out using PBMCs. The CDR3 protein is CASSPTGVGQPQHF. The DNA of the CDR3 is TGTGCCAGCAGCCCCACAGGGGTCGGGCAGCCCCAGCATTTT.